The present TCR beta chain was sequenced within a study of blood T cell repertoires in COVID-19. The V and J ends lost 4 bases and 1 base respectively, with 9 bases between them. Germline V lookup: CDR1 SGHDT, CDR2 YYEEEE. The CDR3 is 14 amino acids. The participants were between about 18 and 90 years old and came from under 25 US areas. Grouping used clinical history reported by participants in a survey and questionnaire. Assay used: immunoSEQ multiplex PCR; TCRdb lists only in-frame clones, some missing. The sample holds approximately 200,000 clones; around 88% are singletons and the top ten take roughly 4%.

The sequencing input was PBMCs or T cells enriched from blood (not recorded which). The chain employs TRBV5-6 and TRBJ1-3, with D possibly TRBD1 on 5 matching bases. The clonotype originates from a woman in her thirties who had been exposed to COVID-19. CDR3 sequence: CASSPGWSGNTIYF. Written as DNA, the CDR3 is TGTGCCAGCAGCCCAGGGTGGTCTGGAAACACCATATATTTT.